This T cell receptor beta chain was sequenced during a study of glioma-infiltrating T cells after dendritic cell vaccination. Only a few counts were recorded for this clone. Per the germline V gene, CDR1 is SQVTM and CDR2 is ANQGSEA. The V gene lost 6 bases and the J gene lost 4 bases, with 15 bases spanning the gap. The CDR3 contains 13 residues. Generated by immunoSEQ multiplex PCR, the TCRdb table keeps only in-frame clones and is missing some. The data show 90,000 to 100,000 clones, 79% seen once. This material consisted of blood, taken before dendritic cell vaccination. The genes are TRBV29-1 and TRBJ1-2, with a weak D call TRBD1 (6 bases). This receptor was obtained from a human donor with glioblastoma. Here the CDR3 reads CSVITGNPYGYTF. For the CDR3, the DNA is TGCAGCGTCATCACAGGGAACCCCTATGGCTACACCTTC.